This TCR beta chain was recovered during a study of Tregs in tolerant kidney transplant recipients. Overall study context: CD4+CD25+CD127- cells came from approximately three-day belatacept mixed lymphocyte reactions, some with roughly 5-day graft donor restimulation. Antibodies separated recipient from donor cells. Notes on the study in general: Validation in larger populations is needed because few patients were studied. Tregs expanded with activated donor B cells seemed most donor-specific.

In regard to this clone: Its antigen is unidentified.

Data came from immunoSEQ multiplex PCR; TCRdb stores just in-frame clones and leaves some out. The sample consists of about 2,400 clones, approximately 40% of them appearing once. Unmatched junction bases numbered 8, after V lost 1 base and J lost 1 base. Germline CDR1 and CDR2: GTSNPN and SVGIG (reference sequence). This CDR3 is 17 amino acids long. What was sequenced was Tregs from blood cultured with allogeneic cells. The origin of this receptor is a human donor in good health. The V call is TRBV30, the J call TRBJ1-4; 8 nucleotides agree with TRBD1. CDR3 sequence: CAWSAGGAAITNEKLFF. The CDR3 region has the DNA TGTGCCTGGAGTGCAGGGGGCGCGGCGATAACTAATGAAAAACTGTTTTTT.